The sequence of this T cell receptor (beta chain) was determined in a study of Graves' ophthalmopathy and Graves' hyperthyroidism. Many counts were recorded for this clonotype. The CDR3 extends over 16 amino acids. V was pared by 5 bases and J by 5 bases, with 21 bases between. Germline V gene sequence: CDR1 MNHEY, CDR2 SMNVEV (reference sequence). The sequenced template was RNA, covering the TCR beta CDR3 region. RT-PCR was first run with HTBI primers, then multiplex PCR in a second round. MiXCR, applied by TCRdb to the multiplex PCR reads, yields one record per CDR3 protein. Of 200,000 to 250,000 distinct CDR3 sequences detected, 20% to 25% appear once; the ten largest clones hold around two fifths.

The V call is TRBV27, the J call TRBJ2-5, with D possibly TRBD1 on 7 matching bases. Specimen: peripheral blood. The receptor's source is a woman aged 45 to 65 with Graves' ophthalmopathy. The CDR3 DNA reads TGTGCCAGCAGTCCCCTAAGCGGAGGGGGCGGTGAGACCCAGTACTTC. Protein sequence: CASSPLSGGGGETQYF.